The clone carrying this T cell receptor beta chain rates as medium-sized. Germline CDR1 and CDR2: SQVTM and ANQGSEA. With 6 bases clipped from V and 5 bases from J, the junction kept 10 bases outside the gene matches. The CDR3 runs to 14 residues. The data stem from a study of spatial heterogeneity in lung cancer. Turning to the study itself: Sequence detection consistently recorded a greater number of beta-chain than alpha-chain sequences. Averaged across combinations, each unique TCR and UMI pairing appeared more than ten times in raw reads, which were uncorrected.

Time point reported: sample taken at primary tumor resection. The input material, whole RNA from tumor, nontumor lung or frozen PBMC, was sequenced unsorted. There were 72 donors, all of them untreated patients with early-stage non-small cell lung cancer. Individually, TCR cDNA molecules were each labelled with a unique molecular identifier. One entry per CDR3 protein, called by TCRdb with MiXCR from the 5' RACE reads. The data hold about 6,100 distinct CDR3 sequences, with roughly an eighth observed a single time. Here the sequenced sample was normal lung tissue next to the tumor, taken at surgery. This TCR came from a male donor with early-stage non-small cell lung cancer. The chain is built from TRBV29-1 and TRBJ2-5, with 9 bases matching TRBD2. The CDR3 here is CSVPMASGIETQYF. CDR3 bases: TGCAGCGTCCCGATGGCTAGCGGGATTGAGACCCAGTACTTC.